The 13 T cell receptor beta chains listed next were all sequenced from one sample in a study of T cells after posttransplantation cyclophosphamide. Treatment was busulfan-fludarabine conditioning, a marrow graft, and cyclophosphamide on days +3 and +4. TCRdb keeps only in-frame clones here, not all; method: immunoSEQ multiplex PCR. Of approximately 19,000 clones listed, roughly nine tenths are singletons. The sequenced sample was PBMCs, obtained after allogeneic stem cell transplant with posttransplant cyclophosphamide. These receptors originate from a female patient between 35 and 55 years old who received an allogeneic stem cell transplant from a related donor, was CMV-positive, and had no GVHD. The T cells may come from the graft donor.

The rearrangement joins TRBV28 to TRBJ1-5, with a tentative D call TRBD1 (6 bases). In germline, CDR1 is MDHEN, CDR2 SYDVKM. This CDR3 region has 14 residues. Trimming removed 4 bases from V and 3 bases from J, with 10 bases in between. The CDR3 nucleotides read TGTGCCAGCAGTTCCGACAGGTTCAATCAGCCCCAGCATTTT. Residues: CASSSDRFNQPQHF.

The CDR3 coding sequence is TGTGCCAGCAGTTTATGGGGGGACAGGGTCGGCGAGCAGTACTTC. Its translation is CASSLWGDRVGEQYF. V is TRBV28 and J is TRBJ2-5; 9 bases are a match to TRBD1. The J call may be mistaken, given a closer DNA end match to TRBJ2-7. CDR3 size: 15 residues. Germline loops: CDR1 MDHEN, CDR2 SYDVKM.

The rearrangement links TRBV28 to TRBJ2-1; D perhaps matches TRBD2 (6 bases). The length of the CDR3 is 20 residues. Trimming shortened V by 4 bases and J by 0 bases, and 25 bases separated the two germline ends. Per the germline V gene, CDR1 is MDHEN and CDR2 is SYDVKM. CDR3 sequence: CASSSLTPNSSGSSYNEQFF. The CDR3 nucleotides are TGTGCCAGCAGTTCCCTAACTCCAAATTCGTCCGGGAGCTCCTACAATGAGCAGTTCTTC.

The rearrangement links TRBV28 to TRBJ2-6; 10 bases are a match to TRBD2. CDR3 length: 16 amino acids. Germline CDR1 and CDR2: MDHEN and SYDVKM. J was trimmed by 3 bases and V by 5 bases; bases with no gene match: 4. The CDR3 loop is CASSPSGSFGANVLTF. CDR3 in DNA: TGTGCCAGCAGTCCTAGCGGGAGTTTTGGGGCCAACGTCCTGACTTTC.

The CDR3 region is CASSVWAGGQGADTEAFF. CDR3 coding DNA: TGTGCCAGCAGCGTATGGGCCGGAGGACAGGGGGCGGACACTGAAGCTTTCTTT. The chain carries TRBV9 and TRBJ1-1; 11 positions match TRBD1. Losses at the gene ends were 1 base for V and 3 bases for J; bases not matched to a gene: 11. Germline CDR1 and CDR2: SGDLS and YYNGEE. CDR3 size: 18 residues.

The genes are TRBV27 and TRBJ2-1, with D perhaps TRBD2 (6 bases). The CDR3 has 15 amino acids. CDR1 MNHEY and CDR2 SMNVEV come from the germline V gene (reference sequence). Trimming cost V 3 bases and J 1 base, with 10 bases left between them. CDR3 protein: CASSFGGSSYNEQFF. DNA of the CDR3: TGTGCCAGCAGTTTTGGGGGGTCATCCTACAATGAGCAGTTCTTC.

V and J are TRBV2 and TRBJ1-2, with 7 bases lining up with TRBD1. CDR3 length equals 15 residues. Trimming removed 4 bases from V and 4 bases from J; junction bases left unmatched: 9. Germline V gene data show CDR1 as SNHLY and CDR2 as FYNNEI. CDR3 in amino acids: CASSAATGLTYGYTF. CDR3 DNA sequence: TGTGCCAGCAGTGCGGCGACAGGGCTTACCTATGGCTACACCTTC.

J is TRBJ2-2 and V is TRBV2; weak D call: TRBD2 (6 bases). The CDR3 is 16 residues long. V was trimmed by 5 bases and J by 7 bases, leaving 20 bases between them. Germline values: CDR1 SNHLY, CDR2 FYNNEI. CDR3 nucleotide sequence: TGTGCCAGCAGTCTCCCGGAGGGAGTGATATACGGGGAGCTGTTTTTT. This sequence encodes CASSLPEGVIYGELFF.

The gene calls are TRBV2 and TRBJ1-2, with a tentative D call TRBD1 (6 bases). V was clipped by 5 bases and J by 2 bases, with 9 bases between them. Per the germline V gene, CDR1 is SNHLY and CDR2 is FYNNEI. The length of the CDR3 is 13 residues. The CDR3: CASSSDRNYGYTF. DNA of the CDR3: TGTGCCAGCAGTTCTGACAGGAACTATGGCTACACCTTC.

In this sample, this clone turned up a few times. The chain employs TRBV28 and TRBJ1-2; 7 nucleotides line up with TRBD1. This CDR3 contains 15 residues. V gave up 7 bases and J gave up 1 base; unmatched junction bases: 9. CDR1 MDHEN and CDR2 SYDVKM come from the germline V gene. The CDR3 is CASTADRDGNYGYTF. For the CDR3, the DNA is TGTGCCAGCACCGCCGACAGGGATGGTAACTATGGCTACACCTTC.

The CDR3 reads CASSLVHEQYF. CDR3 nucleotides: TGTGCCAGCAGCTTAGTCCACGAGCAGTACTTC. The rearrangement joins TRBV13 to TRBJ2-5; D is uncertain. The J call is in doubt because the DNA end fits TRBJ2-7 better. Germline V gene data show CDR1 as PRHDT and CDR2 as FYEKMQ (reference sequence). This CDR3 region has 11 residues.

V usage is TRBV10-3 and J usage is TRBJ2-1; 8 nucleotides line up with TRBD2. Losses at the gene ends were 5 bases for V and 0 bases for J; bases not matched to a gene: 6. Germline V CDR1 and CDR2: ENHRY, SYGVKD. The CDR3 loop spans 16 amino acids. The CDR3 is CAISTNSGSSYNEQFF. CDR3 nucleotide sequence: TGTGCCATCAGTACCAACAGCGGGAGCTCCTACAATGAGCAGTTCTTC.

The chain uses TRBV18 and TRBJ2-1; D is possibly TRBD1 (6 bases). From germline, CDR1 is KGHSH and CDR2 LQKENI. Trimming left V 2 bases short and J 3 bases short, with 11 bases between. The CDR3 covers 15 residues. The CDR3 DNA reads TGTGCCAGCTCACCATTTCGGGACAACTACAATGAGCAGTTCTTC. Its translation is CASSPFRDNYNEQFF.